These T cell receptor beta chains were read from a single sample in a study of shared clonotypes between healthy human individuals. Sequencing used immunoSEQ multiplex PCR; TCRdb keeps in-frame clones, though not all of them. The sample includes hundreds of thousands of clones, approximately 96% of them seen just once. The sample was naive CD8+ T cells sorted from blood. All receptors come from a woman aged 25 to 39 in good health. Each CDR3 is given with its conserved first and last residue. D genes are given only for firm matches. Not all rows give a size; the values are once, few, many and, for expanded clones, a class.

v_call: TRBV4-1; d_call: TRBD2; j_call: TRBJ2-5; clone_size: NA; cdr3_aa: CASSPRGASGSETQYF; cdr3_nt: TGCGCCAGCAGCCCGCGTGGGGCTAGCGGGAGTGAGACCCAGTACTTC
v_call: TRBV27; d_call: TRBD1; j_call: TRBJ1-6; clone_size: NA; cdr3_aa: CASSSTGGNSPLHF; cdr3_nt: TGTGCCAGCAGTTCGACAGGGGGAAATTCACCCCTCCACTTT
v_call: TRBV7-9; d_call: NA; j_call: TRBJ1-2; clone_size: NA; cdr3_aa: CASSLEVIQGRAF; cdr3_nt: TGTGCCAGCAGCTTAGAAGTCATTCAGGGTCGCGCCTTC
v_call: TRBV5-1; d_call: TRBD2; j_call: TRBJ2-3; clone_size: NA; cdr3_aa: CASSFESSGSTDTQYF; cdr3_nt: TGCGCCAGCAGCTTCGAGTCTAGCGGGAGTACAGATACGCAGTATTTT
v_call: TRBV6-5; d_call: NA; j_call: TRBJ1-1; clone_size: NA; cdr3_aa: CASTGWGHTEAFF; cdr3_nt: TGTGCCAGCACGGGATGGGGGCACACTGAAGCTTTCTTT
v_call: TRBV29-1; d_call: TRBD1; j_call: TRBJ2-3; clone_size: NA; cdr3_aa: CSVEDRPGTDTDTQYF; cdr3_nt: TGCAGCGTTGAAGATCGGCCCGGGACAGACACAGATACGCAGTATTTT
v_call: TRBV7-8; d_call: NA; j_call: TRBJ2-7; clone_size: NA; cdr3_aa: CASNTEPNYEQYF; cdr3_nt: TGTGCCAGCAACACCGAGCCGAATTACGAGCAGTACTTC
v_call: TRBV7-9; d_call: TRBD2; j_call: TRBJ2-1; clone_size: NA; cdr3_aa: CASSLATRGRQFF; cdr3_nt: TGTGCCAGCAGCTTAGCAACGCGGGGGAGGCAGTTCTTC
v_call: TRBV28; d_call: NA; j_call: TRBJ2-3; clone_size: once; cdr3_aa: CASSLDRRSTDTQYF; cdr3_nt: TGTGCCAGCAGTTTAGACAGGCGCTCCACAGATACGCAGTATTTT
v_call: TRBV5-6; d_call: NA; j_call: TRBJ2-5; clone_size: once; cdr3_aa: CASRDSFPQETQYF; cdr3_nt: TGTGCCAGCAGGGACAGTTTTCCCCAAGAGACCCAGTACTTC
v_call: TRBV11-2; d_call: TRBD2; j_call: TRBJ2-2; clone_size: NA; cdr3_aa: CASSIHPGLAGAGELFF; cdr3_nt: TGTGCCAGCAGCATCCACCCGGGACTAGCGGGAGCCGGGGAGCTGTTTTTT
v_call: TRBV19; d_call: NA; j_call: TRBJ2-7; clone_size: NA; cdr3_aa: CASSPTGYEQYF; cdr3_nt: TGTGCCAGTAGCCCGACAGGCTACGAGCAGTACTTC
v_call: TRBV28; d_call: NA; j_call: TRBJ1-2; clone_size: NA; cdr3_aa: CASSLLTENYGYTF; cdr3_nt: TGTGCCAGCAGTTTACTGACAGAAAACTATGGCTACACCTTC
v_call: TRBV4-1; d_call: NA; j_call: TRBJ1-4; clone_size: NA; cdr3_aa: CASRPGGVGEKLFF; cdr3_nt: TGCGCCAGCAGACCGGGGGGGGTAGGGGAAAAACTGTTTTTT
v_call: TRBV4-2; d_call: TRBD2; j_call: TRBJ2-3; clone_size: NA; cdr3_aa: CASSQPGGRAPTDTQYF; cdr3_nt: TGTGCCAGCAGCCAGCCCGGCGGGAGGGCGCCCACAGATACGCAGTATTTT
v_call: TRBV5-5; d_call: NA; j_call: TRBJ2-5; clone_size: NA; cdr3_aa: CASSLFGQETQYF; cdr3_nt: TGTGCCAGCAGCTTGTTCGGACAAGAGACCCAGTACTTC
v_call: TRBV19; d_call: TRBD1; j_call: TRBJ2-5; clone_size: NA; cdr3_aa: CASSMGQGAETQYF; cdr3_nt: TGTGCCAGTAGTATGGGACAGGGAGCGGAGACCCAGTACTTC
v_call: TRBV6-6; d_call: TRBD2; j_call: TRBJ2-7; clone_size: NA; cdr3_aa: CASSRQSSGGEQYF; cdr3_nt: TGTGCCAGCAGTCGACAGAGCTCGGGAGGCGAGCAGTACTTC
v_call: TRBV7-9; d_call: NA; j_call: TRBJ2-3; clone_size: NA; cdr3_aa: CASSIQGDTQYF; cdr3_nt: TGTGCCAGCAGCATTCAGGGTGATACGCAGTATTTT
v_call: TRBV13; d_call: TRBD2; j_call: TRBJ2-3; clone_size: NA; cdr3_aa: CASGGTRLDLTDTQYF; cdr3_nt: TGTGCCAGCGGGGGGACTAGGCTAGACCTAACAGATACGCAGTATTTT
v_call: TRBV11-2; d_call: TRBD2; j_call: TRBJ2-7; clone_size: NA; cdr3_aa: CASSGAGGLSYEQYF; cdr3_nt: TGTGCCAGCAGCGGAGCGGGAGGTTTATCCTACGAGCAGTACTTC
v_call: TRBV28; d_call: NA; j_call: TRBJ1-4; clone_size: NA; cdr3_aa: CASSAIGRGEKLFF; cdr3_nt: TGTGCCAGTTCTGCCATAGGAAGAGGCGAAAAACTGTTTTTT
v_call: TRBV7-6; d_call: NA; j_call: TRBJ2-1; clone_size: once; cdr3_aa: CASSLSGSYNEQFF; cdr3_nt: TGTGCCAGCAGCTTATCCGGCTCCTACAATGAGCAGTTCTTC
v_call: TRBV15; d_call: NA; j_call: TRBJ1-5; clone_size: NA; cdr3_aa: CATSLGFGNQPQHF; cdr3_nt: TGTGCCACCAGTCTGGGTTTTGGCAATCAGCCCCAGCATTTT
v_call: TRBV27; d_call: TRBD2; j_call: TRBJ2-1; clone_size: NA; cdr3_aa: CASTSGTSGNNEQFF; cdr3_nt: TGTGCCAGTACGTCCGGGACTAGCGGAAACAATGAGCAGTTCTTC
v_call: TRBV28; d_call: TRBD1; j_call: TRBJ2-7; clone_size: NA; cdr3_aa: CASSFLRTGLEYEQYF; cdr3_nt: TGTGCCAGCAGTTTTCTAAGGACAGGGCTTGAGTACGAGCAGTACTTC
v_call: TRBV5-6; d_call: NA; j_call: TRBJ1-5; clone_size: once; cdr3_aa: CASSLKDSNQPQHF; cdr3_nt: TGTGCCAGCAGCTTAAAAGATAGCAATCAGCCCCAGCATTTT
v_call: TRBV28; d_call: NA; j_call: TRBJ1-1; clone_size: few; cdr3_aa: CASRPSDTEAFF; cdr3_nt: TGTGCCAGCAGACCATCAGACACTGAAGCTTTCTTT
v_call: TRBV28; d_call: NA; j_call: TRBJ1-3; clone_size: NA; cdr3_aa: CASTPGLSSGNTIYF; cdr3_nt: TGTGCCAGCACCCCGGGACTTAGCTCTGGAAACACCATATATTTT
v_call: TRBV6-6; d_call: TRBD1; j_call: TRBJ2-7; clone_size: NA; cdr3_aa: CASSSWTGFSHEQYF; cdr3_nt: TGTGCCAGCAGTTCATGGACAGGGTTTTCCCACGAGCAGTACTTC
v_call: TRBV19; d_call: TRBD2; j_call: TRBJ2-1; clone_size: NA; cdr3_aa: CASSRTSGYNEQFF; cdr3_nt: TGTGCCAGTAGTAGGACTAGCGGTTACAATGAGCAGTTCTTC
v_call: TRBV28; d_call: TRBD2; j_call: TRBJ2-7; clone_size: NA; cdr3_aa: CASTSGAGGEQYF; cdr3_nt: TGTGCCAGCACGTCCGGGGCCGGGGGGGAGCAGTACTTC
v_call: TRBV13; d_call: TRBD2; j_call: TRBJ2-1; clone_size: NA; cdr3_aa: CASSLVLAGYNEQFF; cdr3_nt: TGTGCCAGCAGCTTAGTTCTAGCGGGGTACAATGAGCAGTTCTTC
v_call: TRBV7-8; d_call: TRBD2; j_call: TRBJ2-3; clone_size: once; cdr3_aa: CASSFLAGGTTDTQYF; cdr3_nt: TGTGCCAGCAGCTTCCTAGCGGGAGGGACCACAGATACGCAGTATTTT
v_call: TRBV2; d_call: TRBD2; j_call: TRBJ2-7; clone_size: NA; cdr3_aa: CASSDPGEHSSGRAFNEQYF; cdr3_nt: TGTGCCAGCAGTGATCCAGGCGAACATTCTAGCGGGAGGGCCTTCAACGAGCAGTACTTC
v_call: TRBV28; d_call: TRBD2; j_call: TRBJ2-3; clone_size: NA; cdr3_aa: CASSLMGREADTQYF; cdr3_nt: TGTGCCAGCAGTTTAATGGGGCGGGAGGCTGATACGCAGTATTTT
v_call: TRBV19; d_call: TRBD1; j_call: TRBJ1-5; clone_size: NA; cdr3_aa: CASSINGGTANQPQHF; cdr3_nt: TGTGCCAGTAGTATAAATGGGGGGACAGCGAACCAGCCCCAGCATTTT
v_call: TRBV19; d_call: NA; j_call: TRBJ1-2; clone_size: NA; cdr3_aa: CASAPGANYGYTF; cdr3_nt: TGTGCCAGTGCCCCAGGGGCTAACTATGGCTACACCTTC
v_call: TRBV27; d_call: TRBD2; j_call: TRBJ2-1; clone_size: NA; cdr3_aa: CASIAGGQYEQFF; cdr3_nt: TGTGCCAGCATAGCGGGAGGGCAGTATGAGCAGTTCTTC
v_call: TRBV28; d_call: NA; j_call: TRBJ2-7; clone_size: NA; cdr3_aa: CASSRTTGRKTYEQYF; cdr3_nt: TGTGCCAGCAGTCGGACAACGGGACGGAAGACTTACGAGCAGTACTTC
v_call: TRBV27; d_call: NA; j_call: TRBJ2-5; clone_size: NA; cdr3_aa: CASSRRSFDF; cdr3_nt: TGTGCCAGCAGTCGGCGCAGTTTTGACTTC
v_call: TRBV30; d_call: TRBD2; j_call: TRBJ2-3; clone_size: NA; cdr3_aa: CAWSEVGLATDTQYF; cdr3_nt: TGTGCCTGGAGCGAAGTGGGACTAGCGACAGATACGCAGTATTTT
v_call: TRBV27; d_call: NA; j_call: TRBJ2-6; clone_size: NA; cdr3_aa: CASSYGSGVGANVLTF; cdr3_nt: TGTGCCAGCAGTTACGGGTCCGGGGTAGGGGCCAACGTCCTGACTTTC
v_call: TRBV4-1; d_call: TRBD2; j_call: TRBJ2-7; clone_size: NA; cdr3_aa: CASSRDGSGRGTYEQYF; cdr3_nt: TGCGCCAGCAGTCGAGATGGGAGCGGGAGGGGGACCTACGAGCAGTACTTC
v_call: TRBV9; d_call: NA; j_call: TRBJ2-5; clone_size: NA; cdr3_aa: CASSVAGDPGETQYF; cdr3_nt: TGTGCCAGCAGCGTAGCGGGGGACCCAGGGGAGACCCAGTACTTC